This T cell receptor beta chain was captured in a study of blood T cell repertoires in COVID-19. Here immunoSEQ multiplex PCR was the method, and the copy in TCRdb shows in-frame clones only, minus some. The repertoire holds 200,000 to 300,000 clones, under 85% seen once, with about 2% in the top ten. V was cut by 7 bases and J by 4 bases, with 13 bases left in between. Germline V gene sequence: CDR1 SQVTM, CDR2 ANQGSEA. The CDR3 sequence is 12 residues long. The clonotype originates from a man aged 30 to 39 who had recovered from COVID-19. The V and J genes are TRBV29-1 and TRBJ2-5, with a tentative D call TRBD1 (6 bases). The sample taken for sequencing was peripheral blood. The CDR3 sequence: CSEQGQTETQYF. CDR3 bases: TGCAGCGAGCAAGGACAGACAGAGACCCAGTACTTC.